The 27 T cell receptor beta chains reported below all come from one sample, sequenced in a study of identical twins. TCRdb redid the calling of the 5' RACE reads with MiXCR, one entry per CDR3 protein. The sample carries 1,800,000 or so distinct CDR3 sequences, less than 40% recorded once. The sequencing sample was made of cord blood. The receptors were sampled from a newborn girl in good health.

V is TRBV7-9 and J is TRBJ2-7, with TRBD2 matching over 11 bases. The CDR3 loop spans 13 amino acids. V gave up 4 bases and J gave up 7 bases; unmatched junction bases: 3. CDR1 and CDR2 (germline): SEHNR, FQNEAQ (reference sequence). This chain's CDR3 is CASSSSGRWEQYF. The CDR3 coding sequence is TGTGCCAGCAGCTCTAGCGGGAGGTGGGAGCAGTACTTC.

The chain recombines TRBV18 with TRBJ1-1; TRBD1 is a possible D gene (6 bases). This CDR3 has 14 amino acids. Germline CDR1 reads KGHSH; CDR2 reads LQKENI. Trimming removed 6 bases from V and 5 bases from J, with 16 bases in between. DNA for the CDR3: TGTGCCAGCTCCCTTAGACAGGCTCGGACTGAAGCTTTCTTT. This gives the protein CASSLRQARTEAFF.

This clonotype was detected many times. The chain uses TRBV29-1 and TRBJ2-7; 7 positions agree with TRBD2. Germline V lookup: CDR1 SQVTM, CDR2 ANQGSEA. With V trimmed by 0 bases and J by 6 bases, 8 bases remained unmatched. This CDR3 is built from 14 residues. For the CDR3, the DNA is TGCAGCGTTGAAGAGCCTAGCGGACCCTTCGAGCAGTACTTC. Translation: CSVEEPSGPFEQYF.

This chain uses TRBV3-1 with TRBJ2-1; a possible D gene is TRBD2 (6 bases). Germline CDR1 LGHDT, CDR2 YNNKEL (reference sequence). The germline V and J ends were trimmed by 8 bases and 7 bases, with 15 bases remaining between them. This CDR3 has 13 residues. The CDR3 nucleotides read TGTGCCAGCGGCCGAGATCGGGGGAATGAGCAGTTCTTC. Translating it yields CASGRDRGNEQFF.

This clonotype was seen a handful of times. The rearrangement joins TRBV7-8 to TRBJ1-2; TRBD1 aligns across 9 bases. CDR3 length: 17 amino acids. Germline values: CDR1 SGHVS, CDR2 FQNEAQ. Unmatched junction bases numbered 11, after V lost 5 bases and J lost 1 base. CDR3 DNA sequence: TGTGCCAGCAGCAGCCGGGACAGGGTCCTAATTAACTATGGCTACACCTTC. Translating it yields CASSSRDRVLINYGYTF. Full variable domain (missing parts from reference TRBV7-8 and TRBJ1-2): GAGVSQSPRYKVAKRGQDVALRCDPISGHVSLFWYQQALGQGPEFLTYFQNEAQLDKSGLPSDRFFAERPEGSVSTLKIQRTQQEDSAVYLCASSSRDRVLINYGYTFGSGTRLTVV.

This clonotype was detected only once. One end of the junction is discordant with germline, which a read error may explain. The V gene is TRBV13, the J gene TRBJ2-7; D remains unclear. Germline V CDR1 and CDR2: PRHDT, FYEKMQ (reference sequence). The CDR3 spans 14 residues. CDR3 region: CASSLDPRSYEQSF. The CDR3 region has the DNA TGTGCCAGCAGCTTGGACCCGCGCTCCTACGAGCAGTCCTTC.

The sample holds many counts of this clonotype. This chain joins TRBV13 and TRBJ2-5, with D tentatively TRBD1 (5 bases). This CDR3 is built from 13 residues. With 3 bases removed from V and 3 bases from J, the gap between germline ends came to 8 bases. The germline V gene encodes CDR1 PRHDT and CDR2 FYEKMQ (reference sequence). Here the CDR3 reads CASSFSREETQYF. Here the CDR3 DNA reads TGTGCCAGCAGCTTTAGCAGGGAAGAGACCCAGTACTTC.

The V call is TRBV5-1, the J call TRBJ2-7; D gene ambiguous. The germline gives CDR1 SGHRS, CDR2 YFSETQ. The CDR3 spans 14 residues. The V end lost 3 bases, the J end lost 2 bases, and 12 bases lay between the germline ends. The CDR3, as DNA: TGCGCCAGCAGCTGGAACTATCCCCCCTACGAGCAGTACTTC. This encodes CASSWNYPPYEQYF.

This clonotype has just a few counts. V and J are TRBV20-1 and TRBJ2-3; D is perhaps TRBD1 (6 bases). V was trimmed by 0 bases and J by 10 bases, leaving 17 bases between them. Germline CDR1 reads DFQATT; CDR2 reads SNEGSKA (reference sequence). The CDR3 has 14 residues. The CDR3 region is CSARESAEPGAQYF. CDR3 nucleotides: TGCAGTGCTAGAGAGTCGGCGGAGCCAGGGGCGCAGTATTTT.

This rearrangement joins TRBV4-2 to TRBJ1-5; 7 bases are a match to TRBD1. J gave up 7 bases and V 7 bases, and 13 bases lay outside the gene matches. The CDR3 has 15 amino acids. Germline assignment: CDR1 LGHNA and CDR2 YNFKEQ. CDR3 sequence: CASTATQGGGQPQHF. CDR3 bases: TGTGCCAGCACCGCTACCCAGGGGGGAGGGCAGCCCCAGCATTTT.

The CDR3 DNA sequence: TGTGCCAGCAGCGTCAGCGGGGTAGGATCTTACGAGCAGTACTTC. Translated: CASSVSGVGSYEQYF. V is TRBV9 and J is TRBJ2-7; 7 bases align to TRBD2. CDR3 size: 15 residues. V dropped 2 bases and J dropped 4; count of bases not matched to a gene: 9. CDR1 and CDR2 (germline): SGDLS, YYNGEE.

As to this clonotype: A much larger clone lies one base from this, so it may be a read error. Without the conserved terminal phenylalanine or tryptophan, this CDR3 likely stems from a read error. The chain has TRBV5-1 and TRBJ2-7; 7 nucleotides align to TRBD2. V dropped 2 bases and J dropped 3; count of bases not matched to a gene: 11. The CDR3 covers 16 residues. Germline lookup yields CDR1 SGHRS and CDR2 YFSETQ. CDR3 in DNA: TGCGCCAGCAGCTTTTCCGCTGCTAGCGGAGTCTACGAGCAGTACTAC. It codes for CASSFSAASGVYEQYY.

As for this clonotype: This may be a read error: a much more frequent sequence differs by one nucleotide. The chain carries TRBV3-1 and TRBJ2-7, with D possibly matching TRBD2 (6 bases). There are 13 residues in the CDR3. The V gene's germline CDR1 is LGHDT and CDR2 YNNKEL (reference sequence). CDR3 nucleotides: TGTGCCAGCAGCCAGGACTATTACTACGAGCGGTACTTC. The encoded protein is CASSQDYYYERYF.

This clonotype was recorded a few times. V gene TRBV28 combines with J gene TRBJ1-5; D call uncertain. Per the germline V gene, CDR1 is MDHEN and CDR2 is SYDVKM. V lost 3 bases and J 2 bases, leaving 11 bases between the germline ends. The CDR3 runs 15 residues. As DNA, the CDR3 is TGTGCCAGCAGTTTGAGCCAGGCAGGCAATCAGCCCCAGCATTTT. It translates to CASSLSQAGNQPQHF.

Details on this clonotype: A junction boundary mismatches the germline segment, possibly from a read error. The chain has TRBV7-7 and TRBJ2-3; 8 positions match TRBD1. CDR1 is SSHAT and CDR2 is FNYEAQ in the germline V gene (reference sequence). The CDR3 has 17 amino acids. The CDR3 DNA sequence: TGTGCTAGCAGCTTAGGGACAGGCCGTTCTAGCACAGATACGCAGTATTTT. Its translation: CASSLGTGRSSTDTQYF.

Notes on this clonotype: An end of the junction differs from the germline gene, which may be a read error. V usage is TRBV3-1 and J usage is TRBJ2-5, with 9 bases aligning to TRBD2. Germline CDR1 reads LGHDT; CDR2 reads YNNKEL (reference sequence). The CDR3 has 16 amino acids. The CDR3 protein is CASSEERGVIAETQYF. Here the CDR3 DNA reads TGTGCCAGCAGCGAAGAGCGGGGGGTAATTGCGGAGACCCAGTACTTC.

The chain joins TRBV5-4 to TRBJ2-1; 8 bases line up with TRBD2. CDR3 size: 15 residues. Germline assignment: CDR1 SGHNT and CDR2 YYREEE (reference sequence). The V and J ends lost 3 bases and 5 bases, in that order; junction bases with no gene match: 7. CDR3 nucleotides: TGTGCCAGCAGCTCGGGAGGGGGTAGCAACAATGAGCAGTTCTTC. Translating gives CASSSGGGSNNEQFF.

The chain recombines TRBV27 with TRBJ2-1, with 12 bases that match TRBD1. In germline, CDR1 is MNHEY, CDR2 SMNVEV (reference sequence). The ends lost 7 bases at V and 8 bases at J; junction bases unmatched: 6. This CDR3 has 14 residues. The DNA for the CDR3 is TGTGCCAGCAACCGGGACAGGGGGCACCATGAGCAGTTCTTC. As protein: CASNRDRGHHEQFF.

The chain couples TRBV27 to TRBJ2-1; weak D call: TRBD1 (6 bases). The CDR3 spans 21 residues. Germline loops: CDR1 MNHEY, CDR2 SMNVEV (reference sequence). Between the trimmed V and J ends, which lost 6 bases and 5 bases, there was a span of 35 bases. The CDR3 nucleotides read TGTGCCAGCAGGCCCTCATATGGACAGCCCCTTAGGGCCCCAAAGGACAATGAGCAGTTCTTC. Encoded protein: CASRPSYGQPLRAPKDNEQFF.

The gene calls are TRBV15 and TRBJ2-7; no firm D call. Trimming shortened V by 1 base and J by 0 bases, and 10 bases separated the two germline ends. The germline V gene has CDR1 LNHNV and CDR2 YYDKDF (reference sequence). CDR3 length: 15 residues. The CDR3 loop reads CATSRGVAFSYEQYF. The CDR3 bases are TGTGCCACCAGCAGAGGAGTCGCTTTCTCCTACGAGCAGTACTTC.

The chain links TRBV7-9 to TRBJ2-3; TRBD1 might be the D (6 bases). Germline CDR1 and CDR2: SEHNR and FQNEAQ (reference sequence). The V end lost 4 bases, the J end lost 6 bases, and 20 bases lay between the germline ends. This CDR3 comprises 16 residues. CDR3 in DNA: TGTGCCAGCAGCTCCACGGACAGTCCAGAGGAGGATACGCAGTATTTT. Amino acids: CASSSTDSPEEDTQYF.

The chain is built from TRBV3-1 and TRBJ2-7; D is uncertain. The germline gives CDR1 LGHDT, CDR2 YNNKEL (reference sequence). Trimming cost V 0 bases and J 7 bases, with 10 bases left between them. The CDR3 totals 13 residues. The CDR3 nucleotides are TGTGCCAGCAGCCAAGATGTAAAGAATGAGCAGTACTTC. Amino acids: CASSQDVKNEQYF.

The sample holds a few counts of this clonotype. The V call is TRBV27, the J call TRBJ2-6, with a possible D match to TRBD1 (5 bases). Trimming removed 7 bases at V and 0 bases at J, with 10 bases between. Germline V lookup: CDR1 MNHEY, CDR2 SMNVEV (reference sequence). This CDR3 is built from 15 residues. CDR3 region: CASMLRGSGANVLTF. In DNA, the CDR3 is TGTGCCAGCATGTTAAGGGGCTCTGGGGCCAACGTCCTGACTTTC.

This chain uses TRBV15 with TRBJ2-1, with D possibly being TRBD1 or TRBD2 (5 bases each). Germline CDR1 is LNHNV and CDR2 is YYDKDF (reference sequence). The CDR3 has 15 amino acids. V lost 0 bases and J 1 base, leaving 7 bases between the germline ends. CDR3 sequence: CATSRDWGSYNEQFF. As DNA, the CDR3 is TGTGCCACCAGCAGAGATTGGGGGTCCTACAATGAGCAGTTCTTC.

This clonotype was observed a handful of times. The chain couples TRBV16 to TRBJ1-4; TRBD1 aligns across 12 bases. Per the germline V gene, CDR1 is KGHSY and CDR2 is FQNENV. V lost 4 bases and J lost 3; bases outside the gene matches: 3. The CDR3 has 16 residues. The CDR3 DNA reads TGTGCCAGCAGCCCGGGACAGGGGGCCCCTAATGAAAAACTGTTTTTT. The encoded protein is CASSPGQGAPNEKLFF.

V and J are TRBV12-3 or TRBV12-4 and TRBJ1-4; maybe TRBD1 (6 bases). V dropped 7 bases and J dropped 2 bases, with 14 bases sitting between them. This CDR3 spans 15 amino acids. In nucleotides, the CDR3 is TGTGCCAGCACCCCTACAGGGTCGACTAATGAAAAACTGTTTTTT. Its protein is CASTPTGSTNEKLFF.

There are a few counts of this clonotype. The chain has TRBV9 and TRBJ2-1; D is ambiguous. V dropped 0 bases and J dropped 7 bases, with 8 bases sitting between them. Germline-derived CDR1 and CDR2 are SGDLS and YYNGEE. CDR3 length: 13 amino acids. Here the CDR3 reads CASSVGSSNEQFF. DNA of the CDR3: TGTGCCAGCAGCGTAGGGAGCTCTAATGAGCAGTTCTTC.